This T cell receptor beta chain comes out of a study of response to subunit inactivated influenza vaccine. This clonotype was seen only a few times. The antigen is not known. General study points: New T cells are recruited in small numbers by each seasonal influenza vaccination, according to the authors' suggestion.

CDR3 length equals 18 residues. CDR1 and CDR2 (germline): LNHNV, YYDKDF (reference sequence). V gave up 0 bases and J gave up 6 bases; unmatched junction bases: 10. TCRdb reprocessed the RT-PCR reads with MiXCR, giving one entry per CDR3 protein. The table records 500,000 to 600,000 distinct CDR3 sequences, about 11% of them present only once. The same data also contributed to another study, on T cells expressing NK-cell markers. That publication notes: The authors made TCR beta cDNA libraries by 5'RACE template switching. This switching added a universal primer site and UMIs. Repertoire data for TCR beta were derived from sorted T cells (CD3+CD56+NKG2C+, CD3+CD56+NKG2C- and CD3+CD56-NKG2C+). The authors restricted sorting to alpha-beta TCR T cells with an anti-gamma-delta TCR antibody in several experiments. CD8+ T cells in roughly six donors included dominant NKG2C+ clonotypes at about 1.0-8%.

The TCR comes from a man over 45 who received an inactivated influenza vaccine. The genes are TRBV15 and TRBJ2-1; 11 bases match TRBD2. The sequencing used PBMCs from blood, collected on the day of vaccination. CDR3 protein: CATSRDSFATSGTNEQFF. DNA for the CDR3: TGTGCCACCAGCAGAGATTCGTTCGCGACTAGCGGGACCAATGAGCAGTTCTTC.